This TCR beta chain was observed in a study of blood T cell repertoires in COVID-19. Study at large: Sources were T cells, B-cell-depleted T cells, or PBMCs; the material itself was cDNA or gDNA.

Membership in each cohort depended on participant-reported clinical history. As processed by the authors: Nucleated cell number was recorded as an estimate derived from reference gene primer amplification. Sequencing was performed with immunoSEQ multiplex PCR; in TCRdb, only in-frame clones are kept and a portion is missing. V and J calls and clone size are as listed in that table; D and trimming were resolved from the DNA. The table records about 200,000 clones, approximately 89% of them present only once. Material for sequencing was PBMCs or T cells enriched from blood (not recorded which). This TCR derives from a woman in her 40s with acute COVID-19.

The CDR3 DNA reads as TGTGCCACCAGCAGAGCTCTAGCGGGGTCCTACAATGAGCAGTTCTTC. Protein: CATSRALAGSYNEQFF. The chain combines TRBV15 with TRBJ2-1; TRBD2 aligns across 9 bases. Germline V CDR1 and CDR2: LNHNV, YYDKDF (reference sequence). The CDR3 contains 16 residues. V dropped 1 base and J dropped 1; count of bases not matched to a gene: 2.